This record looks at one T cell receptor beta chain sequence and its context. Its antigen is not identified. The record originates from a study of breast tumors, draining lymph nodes, adjacent tissues. Whole-study findings and limits: Tumors had less TCR diversity than lymph nodes, more than nontumor tissue. Findings are consistent with lymph node origin and intratumoral expansion of most tumor T cells.

The V segment lost 0 bases and the J segment 8 bases; nucleotides outside the gene matches: 4. This CDR3 spans 15 amino acids. Germline V CDR1 and CDR2: SGHRS, YFSETQ. TCRdb itself ran the multiplex PCR reads through MiXCR, one entry per CDR3 protein. There are tens of thousands of distinct CDR3 sequences in the sample; under 80% occur only once, and roughly 18% lies in the top ten. The specimen was breast tumor tissue. This TCR was recovered from a female donor with breast cancer. Some clones in this sample may be carry-over from other donors' samples. The rearrangement uses TRBV5-1 and TRBJ1-4; 10 bases line up with TRBD1. For the CDR3, the DNA is TGCGCCAGCAGCTTGGACGGGACAGGGGCGGAAAAACTGTTTTTT. It specifies CASSLDGTGAEKLFF.